This TCR beta chain was sequenced during a study of blood T cells in healthy people across ages. The study, taken as a whole, reports: Per million T cells, the diversity of TCR beta decreased roughly linearly as age advanced.

The CDR3 covers 13 residues. Trimming shortened V by 8 bases and J by 11 bases, and 24 bases separated the two germline ends. Germline V gene sequence: CDR1 SQVTM, CDR2 ANQGSEA. With respect to this clonotype: The antigen is unknown.

The use of a sample-barcoded 5' primer and a J-beta primer mix characterized a second PCR of about 7 to 12 cycles. TCRdb re-called the 5' RACE reads with MiXCR, one entry per CDR3 protein. Of some 1.5 million distinct CDR3 sequences listed, 40% to 45% were seen once; the top ten hold just over 4%. The receptor's source is a woman between 18 and 29 years old in good health. Sequenced sample: blood. The chain recombines TRBV29-1 with TRBJ2-5, with a weak D call TRBD1 (6 bases). CDR3 in amino acids: CSLGQPLGGEQYF. DNA for the CDR3: TGCAGCCTTGGACAGCCTTTGGGCGGTGAGCAGTACTTC.